This T cell receptor (beta chain) originates from a study of spatial heterogeneity in lung cancer. This clonotype is termed medium-sized. Its antigen is undetermined. This beta chain is an off-target read within a library intended for alpha chains, so its frequency means little. Via MiXCR, TCRdb re-called the 5' RACE reads, giving one row per CDR3 protein. Here the sample spans 1,500 to 2,000 distinct CDR3 sequences, 20% being singletons. This sample's time point: sample taken at primary tumor resection. Extraction of whole RNA from tumor, nontumor lung or frozen PBMC preceded unsorted sequencing. Findings of the study overall: Tumor mutation count correlated with how many alpha and beta TCRs expanded intratumorally.

Germline CDR1 is MDHEN and CDR2 is SYDVKM. The CDR3 runs to 11 residues. V was cut by 6 bases and J by 1 base, with 3 bases left in between. The TCR comes from a male donor with early-stage non-small cell lung cancer. The gene calls are TRBV28 and TRBJ2-5; D is unresolved. The material was lung tumor tissue, obtained at surgery. The CDR3 nucleotides read TGTGCCAGCAGCACCCAAGAGACCCAGTACTTC. The encoded protein is CASSTQETQYF.